Shown below are 10 T cell receptor beta chains from a single sample sequenced in a study of untreated major depressive disorder. Sequencing used immunoSEQ multiplex PCR; TCRdb keeps in-frame clones, though not all of them. The sample carries about 21,000 clones, about 90% recorded once. Material for sequencing was CD4+ T cells from PBMCs. The receptors derive from a woman aged 40 to 55 in good health.

The CDR3 region is CASTQRGGNTEAFF. CDR3 coding DNA: TGTGCCAGCACCCAAAGAGGGGGGAACACTGAAGCTTTCTTT. This rearrangement joins TRBV7-8 to TRBJ1-1; TRBD1 is a possible D gene (6 bases). The CDR3 contains 14 residues. The V end was cut by 7 bases, the J end by 1 base, with 13 bases between. Germline assignment: CDR1 SGHVS and CDR2 FQNEAQ.

V gene TRBV10-3 combines with J gene TRBJ2-5; 7 nucleotides align to TRBD1. The CDR3 covers 12 residues. Germline values: CDR1 ENHRY, CDR2 SYGVKD. J gave up 3 bases and V 7 bases, and 2 bases lay outside the gene matches. CDR3 nucleotides: TGTGCCATCAAGGGGACAGAAGAGACCCAGTACTTC. Translation gives CAIKGTEETQYF.

This chain joins TRBV5-1 and TRBJ2-6; weak D call: TRBD2 (6 bases). V lost 3 bases and J 0 bases, leaving 16 bases between the germline ends. The CDR3 sequence is 18 residues long. From germline, CDR1 is SGHRS and CDR2 YFSETQ. The CDR3 reads CASSSTGTHYSGANVLTF. In DNA, the CDR3 is TGCGCCAGCAGCTCAACCGGGACTCACTACTCTGGGGCCAACGTCCTGACTTTC.

The chain recombines TRBV6-1 with TRBJ1-5, with D perhaps TRBD1 (5 bases). Trimming took off 4 bases at V and 1 base at J, with 11 bases between the two ends. This CDR3 contains 15 residues. CDR1 is MNHNS and CDR2 is SASEGT in the germline V gene. The DNA of the CDR3 is TGTGCCAGCAGTGCAGGGTCGGGGAGCAATCAGCCCCAGCATTTT. Its translation: CASSAGSGSNQPQHF.

This clone has only one observation. The CDR3 is CASSYGQGAQPQHF. CDR3 DNA: TGTGCCAGCAGTTACGGGCAGGGGGCTCAGCCCCAGCATTTT. The V gene is TRBV6-5, the J gene TRBJ1-5; 8 nucleotides agree with TRBD1. V lost 2 bases to trimming and J lost 6 bases; unmatched junction nucleotides: 3. This CDR3 is 14 amino acids long. Germline V CDR1 and CDR2: MNHEY, SVGAGI.

The V and J genes are TRBV28 and TRBJ1-1, with D maybe TRBD1 (5 bases). Looked up from germline, CDR1 is MDHEN and CDR2 is SYDVKM. The CDR3 runs 16 residues. Trimming took off 6 bases at V and 0 bases at J, with 17 bases between the two ends. This CDR3 is CASSPPAGLMNTEAFF. CDR3 bases: TGTGCCAGCAGCCCCCCAGCGGGGCTTATGAACACTGAAGCTTTCTTT.

The V gene is TRBV27, the J gene TRBJ2-2; TRBD2 agrees at 7 bases. There are 13 residues in the CDR3. V lost 2 bases to trimming and J lost 6 bases; unmatched junction nucleotides: 0. From germline, CDR1 is MNHEY and CDR2 SMNVEV (reference sequence). The CDR3 spells CASSLRGAGELFF. In DNA, the CDR3 is TGTGCCAGCAGTTTACGGGGGGCCGGGGAGCTGTTTTTT.

This chain connects TRBV19 to TRBJ1-1; no reliable D call. The CDR3 is made up of 13 amino acids. Per the germline V gene, CDR1 is LNHDA and CDR2 is SQIVND (reference sequence). V lost 4 bases, J lost 1 base, and 7 bases lay in between. CDR3 DNA sequence: TGTGCCAGTAGTAGAGGGAGGAACACTGAAGCTTTCTTT. Translated: CASSRGRNTEAFF.

The chain links TRBV5-1 to TRBJ2-7; D perhaps matches TRBD1 (5 bases). CDR3 length: 14 amino acids. Between the trimmed V and J ends, which lost 1 base and 3 bases, there was a span of 11 bases. CDR1 SGHRS and CDR2 YFSETQ come from the germline V gene. The CDR3 bases are TGCGCCAGCAGCTTGCAACAGGCCCACTACGAGCAGTACTTC. This codes for CASSLQQAHYEQYF.

The chain has TRBV7-9 and TRBJ2-2; D gene ambiguous. Germline CDR1 SEHNR, CDR2 FQNEAQ (reference sequence). Between the trimmed V and J ends, which lost 1 base and 7 bases, there was a span of 16 bases. The CDR3 runs 16 residues. In DNA, the CDR3 is TGTGCCAGCAGCTTAGATAGTTGGGGTTTCGGCGGGGAGCTGTTTTTT. It specifies CASSLDSWGFGGELFF.